The present TCR beta chain was sequenced within a study of T cell responses to AZD1222 COVID-19 vaccine (dated by TCRdb to about 2021). Turning to the overall study: TCR sequencing covered roughly 230 trial participants: nearly 210 given two doses of AZD1222 and approximately 26 given two doses of MenACWY control vaccine. Enrollment into the trials was organized by age into subgroups of 18-55, 56-69 and 70-plus years, and those subgroups contained approximately 160, 26 and 62 TCR-sequenced participants, respectively.

As concerns this clone: Its specific antigen is unknown. Base qualities are not at hand, and no much larger clone is one base apart.

The germline ends are 6 bases apart after V is trimmed by 1 base and J by 8 bases. Based on the germline V gene (reference sequence), the CDR1 and CDR2 sequences are DFQATT and SNEGSKA. Including cysteine and phenylalanine, the CDR3 has 11 amino acids. Only the CDR3 DNA is retained, 33 bases long and in frame from the first base. The CDR3 regions of human TCRbeta chains were analyzed by immunosequencing. In the authors' own workflow: Repertoire TCRs were matched against a reference library of SARS-CoV-2-specific TCRs generated with the MIRA antigen-specificity platform. Breadth was defined as the fraction of unique TCRs that were SARS-CoV-2-associated, and depth was defined as the fraction of total T cells that were SARS-CoV-2-associated. Using the MIRA data, every spike-specific TCR was mapped to the spike region that the TCR reacted to and assigned to either a CD4 or a CD8 class. Log10-transformed breadth and depth values were compared by one-way ANOVA with Sidak's multiple comparisons tests. The table comes from immuneACCESS by way of TCRdb, which keeps in-frame sequences with V and J called. Part of the clones is missing from these tables; in studies checked, under half for an unresolved V gene and the rest for unknown reasons. V and J calls and clone size are given by that table; D and trimming were obtained from the DNA. This sample is represented by 130,000 or so clones; about 82% of them were singletons. Together, the top ten hold 7.9% of the sample.

Beyond this particular receptor, the publication reports: Spike-specific TCR breadth and depth rose significantly after two AZD1222 doses compared with day 0 and with MenACWY recipients. The vaccine-associated CD4 TCRs covered the entire spike protein, and the dominant responses fell in regions 160-218 and 743-854. Participants were mostly white British and included more females than males, and it was suggested by the authors that clonal diversity may have been underestimated. Epitopes outside the regions mutated in the B.1.351 and B.1.1.7 variants were reportedly recognized by nearly half of the unique spike-specific TCRs. No day 14 peak-response samples were available, so repertoires were characterized only after the peak T cell response. The 56-69-year group was small, and its depth increase did not reach significance, likely because of low power. Only five to seven AZD1222 recipients were SARS-CoV-2 seropositive at baseline, limiting conclusions about previously exposed vaccinees.

The meaning of the sample's time point label: about 28 days (+/-7) after the second vaccine dose. The treatment or condition label, as the study defines it: meningococcal conjugate vaccine given as trial control. Vaccinee samples were obtained from the UK trials COV001 and COV002, which included a single-blind randomized controlled phase 2/3 trial of AZD1222 (ChAdOx1 nCoV-19) in healthy adults. For TCRbeta chain sequencing, PBMC samples from trial participants were taken at day 0 and at day 28 after the second dose. This chain joins TRBV20-1 to TRBJ2-1; the D gene is not confidently resolved. The sequencing here drew on peripheral blood, taken 28 days after the second dose of the MenACWY control vaccine. This sequence was found in an adult who received the MenACWY meningococcal vaccine as a control. DNA sequence: TGCAGTGCTAGAGGGGTATATGAGCAGTTCTTC. Its coded protein is CSARGVYEQFF.